This T cell receptor beta chain was sequenced during a study of T cell changes during pregnancy in multiple sclerosis. Data came from immunoSEQ multiplex PCR; TCRdb stores just in-frame clones and leaves some out. This table holds approximately 110,000 clones, about nine tenths found once. This specimen consisted of peripheral blood, obtained after pregnancy. The clonotype was recovered from a female donor with multiple sclerosis, enrolled in a pregnancy study.

The CDR3 nucleotides are TGTGCCAGTAGTACATCCGGGATACAAATTGGGGATGAGCAGTTCTTC. It translates to CASSTSGIQIGDEQFF. V usage is TRBV19 and J usage is TRBJ2-1, with a tentative D call TRBD2 (5 bases). Germline V CDR1 and CDR2: LNHDA, SQIVND (reference sequence). CDR3 length equals 16 residues. The V and J ends lost 4 bases and 8 bases respectively, with 21 bases between them.